Listed here is a single TCR beta chain. The CDR3 extends over 15 amino acids. Germline CDR1 is MRHNA and CDR2 is SNTAGT. Trimming left V 1 base short and J 2 bases short, with 11 bases between. These data come from a study of shared clonotypes between healthy human individuals. Here immunoSEQ multiplex PCR was the method, and the copy in TCRdb shows in-frame clones only, minus some. The table records roughly 2.1 million clones, 93% of them present only once. Terminally differentiated effector memory CD45RA+ cells were excluded by CCR7 positive selection of CD45RO-negative cells. This TCR came from a man between 18 and 35 years old in good health. Some clones in this sample may be carry-over from other donors' samples. Sequenced material: naive CD8+ T cells from PBMCs. This sequence joins TRBV6-4 and TRBJ1-2; TRBD1 is a possible D gene (6 bases). The CDR3 nucleotides read TGTGCCAGCAGTGACTTTGCTGACAGGAACTATGGCTACACCTTC. This encodes CASSDFADRNYGYTF.